This is a list of T cell receptor beta chains from one sample in a study of T cells in Graves' hyperthyroidism and ophthalmopathy. TCRdb re-called the multiplex PCR reads through MiXCR, storing one row per CDR3 protein. The sample gives some 350,000 distinct CDR3 sequences, 20% to 25% of which show up once; 73% is in the top ten. The sample taken for sequencing was blood. Receptors were obtained from a man aged 45 to 65 with Graves' hyperthyroidism. CDR3s include the opening cysteine and the closing phenylalanine or tryptophan. The D gene is left open where the match is weak. Rows give clone size only sometimes, using once, few, many, or a class for an expanded clone.

15	TRBV11-2	TRBD1	TRBJ2-1	NA	TGTGCCAGCAGCTCGGGTTTAGGGACAGGTTATGAGCAGTTCTTC	CASSSGLGTGYEQFF
14	TRBV15	NA	TRBJ2-5	NA	TGTGCCACCAGCAGAGATGTGGGGCACGAGACCCAGTACTTC	CATSRDVGHETQYF
16	TRBV7-2	TRBD2	TRBJ2-7	many	TGTGCCAGCAGCTTAGCCGGGACTAGCGCCTCCTACGAGCAGTACTTC	CASSLAGTSASYEQYF
13	TRBV27	NA	TRBJ2-1	NA	TGTGCCAGCAGTTTATGGGTCTACAATGAGCAGTTCTTC	CASSLWVYNEQFF
12	TRBV11-2	NA	TRBJ2-2	few	TGTGCCAGCAGCTTTGGCGGCGGGGAGCTGTTTTTT	CASSFGGGELFF
12	TRBV20-1	NA	TRBJ2-7	NA	TGCAGTGCGCCAGATGAGAGGTGGGAGCAGTACTTC	CSAPDERWEQYF
16	TRBV12-3/TRBV12-4	NA	TRBJ1-1	many	TGTGCCAGCAGCTCCCACTCGACAGGAATGAACACTGAAGCTTTCTTT	CASSSHSTGMNTEAFF
13	TRBV12-5	TRBD1	TRBJ1-1	NA	TGTGCTAGTGGTTTGACAGGGGGCACTGAAGCTTTCTTT	CASGLTGGTEAFF
16	TRBV28	TRBD2	TRBJ2-3	NA	TGTGCCAGCAGTGAACTAGCGGGAGCCCGCACAGATACGCAGTATTTT	CASSELAGARTDTQYF
15	TRBV19	NA	TRBJ1-6	once	TGTGCCAGTAGGACGGACAGCTTCTATAATTCACCCCTCCACTTT	CASRTDSFYNSPLHF
14	TRBV18	NA	TRBJ2-7	many	TGTGCCAGCTCACCACGGCAGGGACCCTACGAGCAGTACTTC	CASSPRQGPYEQYF
14	TRBV11-2	NA	TRBJ1-2	NA	TGTGCCAGCAGCTTACACAGGGCCGAGAGTGGCTACACCTTC	CASSLHRAESGYTF
14	TRBV19	NA	TRBJ2-5	NA	TGTGCCAGTAGTATCTCTAGGACCAGAGAGACCCAGTACTTC	CASSISRTRETQYF